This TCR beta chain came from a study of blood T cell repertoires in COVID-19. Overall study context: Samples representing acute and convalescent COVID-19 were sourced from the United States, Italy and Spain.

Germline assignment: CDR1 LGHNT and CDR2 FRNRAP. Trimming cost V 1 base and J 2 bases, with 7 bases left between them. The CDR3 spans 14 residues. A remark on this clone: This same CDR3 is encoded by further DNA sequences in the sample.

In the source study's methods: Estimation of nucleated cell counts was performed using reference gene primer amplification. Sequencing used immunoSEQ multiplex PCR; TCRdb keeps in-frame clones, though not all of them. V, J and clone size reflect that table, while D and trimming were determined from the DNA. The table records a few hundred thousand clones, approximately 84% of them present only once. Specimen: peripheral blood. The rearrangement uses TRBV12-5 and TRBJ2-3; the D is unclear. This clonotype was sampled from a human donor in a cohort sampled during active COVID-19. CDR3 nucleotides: TGTGCTAGTGGTTTGGACTCCCCCACAGATACGCAGTATTTT. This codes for CASGLDSPTDTQYF.